This paragraph reports one TCR beta chain. Its binding antigen is unknown. It has no much larger one-base neighbor in the sample; base qualities were not kept. The CDR3 sequence holds 12 residues, the cysteine and phenylalanine included. Only the CDR3 region is kept as DNA, spanning 36 bases read in frame from base 1. The germline V gene encodes CDR1 LNHDA and CDR2 SQIVND (reference sequence). Here V drops 7 bases and J drops 4 bases, and the junction holds 1 base not matched to any gene. The data were taken from a study of control samples from healthy donors and cancer patients (dated by TCRdb to the early 2020s). The method behind the library was the immunoSEQ multiplex PCR assay. Sourced from immuneACCESS, this table was stored by TCRdb with only in-frame sequences that have V and J called. A share of the clones is absent; for the studies checked, an unresolved V gene accounts for under half, and the remainder has no known explanation. This sample gives 57,000 or so clones in total; around 90% of them show up just once. The ten largest clones represent less than 7% of the sample.

This TCR was recovered from a man in his sixties with colorectal cancer. The rearranged chain carries TRBV19 and TRBJ2-1; 7 bases in between match TRBD2. The sample comprised PBMCs. The DNA is as follows: TGTGCCAGTACCGGGGGGTACAATGAGCAGTTCTTC. The resulting protein is CASTGGYNEQFF.